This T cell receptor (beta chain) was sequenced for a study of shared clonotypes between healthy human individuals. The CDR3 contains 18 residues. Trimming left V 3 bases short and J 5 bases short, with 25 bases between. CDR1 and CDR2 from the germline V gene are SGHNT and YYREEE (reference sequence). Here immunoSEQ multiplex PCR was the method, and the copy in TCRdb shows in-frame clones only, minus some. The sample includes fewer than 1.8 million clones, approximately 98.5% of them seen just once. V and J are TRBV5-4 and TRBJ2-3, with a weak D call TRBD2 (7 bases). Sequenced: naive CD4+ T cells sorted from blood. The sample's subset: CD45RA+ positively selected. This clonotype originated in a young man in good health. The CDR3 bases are TGTGCCAGCAGCTGGGGGGGGGCTAGCGCCCGGACCGGAGATACGCAGTATTTT. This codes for CASSWGGASARTGDTQYF.